This is a list of T cell receptor beta chains from one sample in a study of blood T cell repertoires in COVID-19. Produced via immunoSEQ multiplex PCR; TCRdb's table is partial and in-frame only. The sample lists 300,000 to 400,000 clones; roughly 89% were seen once. Sequencing input: peripheral blood. All receptors come from a man in his thirties or forties with COVID-19, enrolled during active disease. Each CDR3 is given with its conserved first and last residue. Fields, in order: J gene, D gene, clone size, V gene, CDR3 DNA, CDR3 protein. D genes are given only for firm matches. Not every row has a clone size; where given, it reads once, few, many or a size class.

>TRBJ1-2|TRBD1|.|TRBV5-1
TGCGCCAGCAGCGCTGGACAGGTCTTATATGGCTACACCTTC
CASSAGQVLYGYTF
>TRBJ2-3|.|.|TRBV27
TGTGCCAGCAGTTGGCTGGGACTTAGCACAGATACGCAGTATTTT
CASSWLGLSTDTQYF
>TRBJ2-7|TRBD1|.|TRBV25-1
TGTGCCAGCAGTGTACCCGGGACAGGGGTCCACGAGCAGTACTTC
CASSVPGTGVHEQYF
>TRBJ2-7|TRBD2|.|TRBV29-1
TGCAGCGTTCAGGCGGGAGGGCCCTCCTGGAAGGAGCAGTACTTC
CSVQAGGPSWKEQYF
>TRBJ2-1|TRBD2|few|TRBV30
TGTGCCTGGAGTCGGGGGGGCGGGGGCAATGAGCAGTTCTTC
CAWSRGGGGNEQFF
>TRBJ2-7|.|.|TRBV29-1
TGCAGCGTTGACCTAGGACAGTCCTACGAGCAGTACTTC
CSVDLGQSYEQYF
>TRBJ2-7|.|few|TRBV6-2/TRBV6-3
TGTGCCAGCAGTCAAAGTGGGATCAGGGGACTACCCGAGTGGCCGGGCGAGCAGTACTTC
CASSQSGIRGLPEWPGEQYF
>TRBJ2-1|.|.|TRBV7-9
TGTGCCAGCAGCCATTCCCGGGACTTCTACAATGAGCAGTTCTTC
CASSHSRDFYNEQFF
>TRBJ2-1|.|.|TRBV21-1
TGTGCCAGCAGCGACAGCAGCTCCTACAATGAGCAGTTCTTC
CASSDSSSYNEQFF
>TRBJ1-4|.|once|TRBV5-1
TGCGCCAGCAGCCAGGTGGCTAATGAAAAACTGTTTTTT
CASSQVANEKLFF
>TRBJ1-1|.|.|TRBV19
TGTGCCAGTACCGAGGGCTTGCAAGCTTTCTTT
CASTEGLQAFF
>TRBJ2-7|TRBD2|once|TRBV9
TGTGCCAGCAGCCCAAGGGAGGGCCAAACCTACGAGCAGTACTTC
CASSPREGQTYEQYF
>TRBJ1-1|.|.|TRBV3-1/TRBV3-2
TGTGCCAGCAGCCAACAATGGGGGGGCTCAATGAACACTGAAGCTTTCTTT
CASSQQWGGSMNTEAFF
>TRBJ1-2|.|.|TRBV5-1
TGCGCCAGCAGCTACACCCCGCAGGGGCCTAACTATGGCTACACCTTC
CASSYTPQGPNYGYTF
>TRBJ1-1|.|.|TRBV29-1
TGCAGCGTTAGGGGCCGCATGAACACTGAAGCTTTCTTT
CSVRGRMNTEAFF
>TRBJ2-2|TRBD1|.|TRBV19
TGTGCCAGTAGTTCCCGGGACAGGGGGAACACCGGGGAGCTGTTTTTT
CASSSRDRGNTGELFF
>TRBJ1-2|.|.|TRBV19
TGTGCCAGTGGTACAGGGTTCGGGAACTATGGCTACACCTTC
CASGTGFGNYGYTF
>TRBJ1-1|.|.|TRBV7-3
TGTGCCAGCAGCCCCTCGAGGGACACTGAAGCTTTCTTT
CASSPSRDTEAFF
>TRBJ1-3|TRBD1|.|TRBV3-1/TRBV3-2
TGTGCCAGCAGCCAAGAGGACAGGGAGTCGGGCACCATATATTTT
CASSQEDRESGTIYF
>TRBJ2-7|.|.|TRBV16
TGTGCCAGCAGCCCCTTGGCCCCCTCCTACGAGCAGTACTTC
CASSPLAPSYEQYF
>TRBJ1-5|TRBD1|.|TRBV10-2
TGCGCCAGCAGAGGGGACAGGGAACAGCCCCAGCATTTT
CASRGDREQPQHF
>TRBJ2-2|.|.|TRBV2
TGTGCCAGCAGTCTGACAGATGGGGGACACGGGGAGCTGTTTTTT
CASSLTDGGHGELFF
>TRBJ2-1|.|once|TRBV10-3
TGTGCCATCAGTGAGCGGGAAGGGGGATACAATGAGCAGTTCTTC
CAISEREGGYNEQFF
>TRBJ2-1|TRBD2|once|TRBV4-1
TGCGCCAGCAGCCAAGATCGTAGCGGGGGGACCGGTGAGCAGTTCTTC
CASSQDRSGGTGEQFF
>TRBJ1-3|.|.|TRBV7-8
TGTGCCAGCAGCATAACTACAGGGCACGGAAACACCATATATTTT
CASSITTGHGNTIYF
>TRBJ1-4|.|.|TRBV18
TGTGCCAGCTCACCGAACAGCTTAAATGAAAAACTGTTTTTT
CASSPNSLNEKLFF
>TRBJ2-2|TRBD1|.|TRBV4-3
TGCGCCAGCAGCCAAGAGGGACAGGGGGCGAACACCGGGGAGCTGTTTTTT
CASSQEGQGANTGELFF
>TRBJ1-4|.|.|TRBV7-2
TGTGCCAGCAGCTATGGTTTAGCTAATGAAAAACTGTTTTTT
CASSYGLANEKLFF
>TRBJ2-7|.|.|TRBV3-1/TRBV3-2
TGTGCCAGCAGCGATAAGACTGCGTCCTACGAGCAGTACTTC
CASSDKTASYEQYF
>TRBJ2-1|.|.|TRBV6-5
TGTGCCAGCAGCGCCCGGAGTACATCCTACAATGAGCAGTTCTTC
CASSARSTSYNEQFF
>TRBJ2-7|.|.|TRBV13
TGTGCCAGCAGCTTAGCTCGAGACAGGATAATCTACGAGCAGTACTTC
CASSLARDRIIYEQYF
>TRBJ2-1|TRBD1|.|TRBV6-5
TGTGCCAGCAGGAGGCCGGGACAGGGGATCAATGAGCAGTTCTTC
CASRRPGQGINEQFF
>TRBJ2-3|TRBD2|.|TRBV7-7
TGTGCCAGCAGCATCGGACTAGCGGGGGGGGATACGCAGTATTTT
CASSIGLAGGDTQYF
>TRBJ1-5|.|.|TRBV19
TGTGCCAGTAGTATAGAGGACCCGGGGCAGCCCCAGCATTTT
CASSIEDPGQPQHF
>TRBJ2-1|TRBD2|.|TRBV9
TGTGCCAGCAGCAATAGCGGGGGGCCCTACAATGAGCAGTTCTTC
CASSNSGGPYNEQFF
>TRBJ2-2|TRBD2|.|TRBV4-3
TGCGCCAGCAGCCAAGAACCGGGACTAGCGGGGGTTAGGGGGGAGCTGTTTTTT
CASSQEPGLAGVRGELFF
>TRBJ1-6|TRBD1|.|TRBV6-6
TGTGCCAGCAGTCAAACAGGGGGCATTTCACCCCTCCACTTT
CASSQTGGISPLHF
>TRBJ2-3|TRBD2|few|TRBV13
TGTGCCAGCAGCTTTGGTCTAGCGGGCTGGGGTGGCACAGATACGCAGTATTTT
CASSFGLAGWGGTDTQYF
>TRBJ2-5|TRBD1|.|TRBV11-3
TGTGCCAGCAGCTCAACAGGGGACGAGACCCAGTACTTC
CASSSTGDETQYF
>TRBJ2-5|.|.|TRBV7-7
TGTGCCAGCAGCCCTGACCAAGAGACCCAGTACTTC
CASSPDQETQYF
>TRBJ2-7|TRBD1|.|TRBV18
TGTGCCAGCTCAAGCACAGGGGGCTTCTACGAGCAGTACTTC
CASSSTGGFYEQYF
>TRBJ1-1|.|.|TRBV7-2
TGTGCCAGCAGCAAACCCCGGACAGCCCGGAAGGCTAACACTGAAGCTTTCTTT
CASSKPRTARKANTEAFF
>TRBJ1-2|.|.|TRBV29-1
TGCAGCGTTGGCGACATCGGATATGGCTACACCTTC
CSVGDIGYGYTF
>TRBJ1-2|TRBD1|.|TRBV29-1
TGCAGCGTTGAAGGACAGGGGAGCTATGGCTACACCTTC
CSVEGQGSYGYTF
>TRBJ2-4|TRBD2|.|TRBV7-2
TGTGCCAGCAGCTTCGGGGGGGCCAAAAACATTCAGTACTTC
CASSFGGAKNIQYF
>TRBJ2-7|TRBD2|.|TRBV6-5
TGTGCCAGCAAAGGTAGCGGGAGGGCCGACTACGAGCAGTACTTC
CASKGSGRADYEQYF
>TRBJ2-7|.|few|TRBV6-2/TRBV6-3
TGTGCCAGCAGTCAATTAGCGGTCCCCCCCTACGAGCAGTACTTC
CASSQLAVPPYEQYF
>TRBJ2-1|TRBD2|.|TRBV7-3
TGTGCCAGCAGCTTAACTGTAACTAGCGGGATCCATGAGCAGTTCTTC
CASSLTVTSGIHEQFF
>TRBJ2-3|TRBD2|.|TRBV28
TGTGCCAGCAGTTCGACTAGCGGTAGCACAGATACGCAGTATTTT
CASSSTSGSTDTQYF
>TRBJ1-3|TRBD1|.|TRBV7-9
TGTGCCAGCAGCTACGCAGGGGGTCCGGGAAACACCATATATTTT
CASSYAGGPGNTIYF
>TRBJ2-7|.|.|TRBV6-5
TGTGCCAGCAGTTACTTTTCCGGGGTCTACGAGCAGTACTTC
CASSYFSGVYEQYF
>TRBJ1-6|.|.|TRBV18
TGTGCCAGCTCACCACCAGCAGGGTCAAGTTCACCCCTCCACTTT
CASSPPAGSSSPLHF
>TRBJ1-2|TRBD1|.|TRBV9
TGTGCCAGCAGCGCATCAGGGGGCGGTGGCTACACCTTC
CASSASGGGGYTF
>TRBJ2-5|TRBD2|.|TRBV5-4
TGTGCCAGCAGTTATGGTGGTAGCGGGAGGGCCGAGACCCAGTACTTC
CASSYGGSGRAETQYF